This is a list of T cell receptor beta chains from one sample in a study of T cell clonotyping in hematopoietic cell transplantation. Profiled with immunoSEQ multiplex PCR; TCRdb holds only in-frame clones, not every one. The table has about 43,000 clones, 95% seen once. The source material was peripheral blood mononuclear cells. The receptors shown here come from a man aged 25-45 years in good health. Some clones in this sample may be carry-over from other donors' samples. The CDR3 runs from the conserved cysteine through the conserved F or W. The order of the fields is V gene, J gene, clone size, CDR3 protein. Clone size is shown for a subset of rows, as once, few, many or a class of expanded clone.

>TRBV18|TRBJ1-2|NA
CASSPDGARGYTF
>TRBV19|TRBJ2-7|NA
CASSTSGTGTYEQYF
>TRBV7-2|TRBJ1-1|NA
CASSLAGNLNTEAFF
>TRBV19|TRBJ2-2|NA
CASSPSGGALDGELFF
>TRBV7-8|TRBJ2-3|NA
CASSPLGTDTQYF
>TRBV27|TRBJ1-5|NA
CASSLGSNQPQHF
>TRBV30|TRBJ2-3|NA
CAWSEEISTDTQYF
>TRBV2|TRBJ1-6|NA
CASRLQADYNSPLHF
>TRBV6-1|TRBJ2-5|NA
CASRGTAQETQYF
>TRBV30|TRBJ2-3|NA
CAWSERGADTQYF
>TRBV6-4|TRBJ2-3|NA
CASSDSWGRSDTQYF
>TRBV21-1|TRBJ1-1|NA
CASSIDKNTEAFF
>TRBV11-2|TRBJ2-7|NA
CASRAGGGPYEQYF
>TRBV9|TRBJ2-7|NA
CASSVDLGIYEQYF
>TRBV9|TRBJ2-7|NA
CASSVEGRGGEQYF
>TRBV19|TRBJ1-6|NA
CASSISLPKGNSPLHF
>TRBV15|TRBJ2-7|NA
CATSRDRGYEQYF
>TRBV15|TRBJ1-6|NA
CATSRGAVSNSPLHF
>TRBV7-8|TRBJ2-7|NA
CASRLGQRTEQYF
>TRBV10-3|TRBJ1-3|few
CAISESGLQSASGNTIYF
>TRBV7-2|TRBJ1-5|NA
CASSLGTENQPQHF
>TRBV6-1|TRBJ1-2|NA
CASSVTGTENYGYTF
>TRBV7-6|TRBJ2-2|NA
CASSLGGLATTGELFF
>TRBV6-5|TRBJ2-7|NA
CASSYSSPGEQYF
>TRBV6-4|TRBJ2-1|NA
CASSDSIRGSQVF
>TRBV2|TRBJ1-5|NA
CASRGEGGQPQHF
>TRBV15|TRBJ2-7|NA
CATKGGSGFSYEQYF
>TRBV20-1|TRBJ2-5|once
CSAKANGTQYF
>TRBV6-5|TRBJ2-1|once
CASSALHEQFF
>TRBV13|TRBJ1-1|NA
CASSARLVANTEAFF
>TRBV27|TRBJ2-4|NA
CASSLSGLAGNIQYF
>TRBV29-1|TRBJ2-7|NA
CSVEVTGTGYEQYF
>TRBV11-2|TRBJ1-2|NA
CASSLDGAAYTF
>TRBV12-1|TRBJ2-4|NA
CASSLRLAGANIQYF
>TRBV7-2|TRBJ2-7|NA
CASSSDRGEQYF
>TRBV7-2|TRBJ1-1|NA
CASSLSPTLSAFF
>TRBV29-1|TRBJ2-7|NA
CSVEDYTGSSYEQYF
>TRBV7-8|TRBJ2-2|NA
CASSARPLTGELFF
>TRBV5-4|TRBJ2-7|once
CASSSTGGPYEQYF
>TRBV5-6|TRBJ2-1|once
CASSPSDDRVNNEQFF
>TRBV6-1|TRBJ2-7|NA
CASSELRGYEQYF
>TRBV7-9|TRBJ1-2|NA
CASSIGQSNGYTF
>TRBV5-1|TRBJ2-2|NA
CASSLDAGGDTGELFF
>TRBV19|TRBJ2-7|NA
CASSSGQLYEQYF
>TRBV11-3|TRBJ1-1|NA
CASSLTGNTEAFF
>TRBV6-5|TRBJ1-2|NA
CASSRDRQSYGYTF
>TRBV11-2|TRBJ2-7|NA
CASSLTRGRRYF
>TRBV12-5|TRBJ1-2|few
CASGLALANYGYTF
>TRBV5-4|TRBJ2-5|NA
CASSLGTGDQETQYF
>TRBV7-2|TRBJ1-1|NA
CASSSSQRGGPEAFF